The next 7 T cell receptor beta chains were all read from a single sample in a study of blood T cell repertoires in COVID-19. Here immunoSEQ multiplex PCR was the method, and the copy in TCRdb shows in-frame clones only, minus some. The table has around 230,000 clones, about 88% seen once; the top ten hold 0.72%. The sequenced sample was peripheral blood. The receptor source for this set is a man in his forties or fifties with acute or convalescent COVID-19.

This clone was found once. This chain joins TRBV18 and TRBJ2-5; 7 bases map to TRBD2. Trimming cost V 2 bases and J 3 bases; bases outside gene matches: 6. Germline values: CDR1 KGHSH, CDR2 LQKENI. This CDR3 has 15 residues. CDR3 coding DNA: TGTGCCAGCTCACCATTAGGGACTACCAAAGAGACCCAGTACTTC. Translating it yields CASSPLGTTKETQYF.

This rearrangement joins TRBV7-9 to TRBJ1-2, with TRBD1 as a possible D gene (5 bases). Germline loops: CDR1 SEHNR, CDR2 FQNEAQ (reference sequence). V shed 5 bases and J shed 8 bases, with 15 bases lying between them. CDR3 length equals 13 residues. The CDR3 DNA sequence: TGTGCCAGCAGCCCGACGGGGGATCACGGCTACACCTTC. This encodes CASSPTGDHGYTF.

J is TRBJ1-5 and V is TRBV25-1, with 7 positions matching TRBD1. CDR1 and CDR2 (germline): MGHDK, SYGVNS. The CDR3 has 13 amino acids. V dropped 6 bases and J dropped 7; count of bases not matched to a gene: 6. CDR3 sequence reads: CASSGQVGQPQHF. CDR3 DNA sequence: TGTGCCAGCAGCGGACAGGTTGGACAGCCCCAGCATTTT.

The rearrangement joins TRBV19 to TRBJ1-5, with 7 bases identical to TRBD1. V shed 3 bases, J shed 3 bases, and the junction held 5 bases outside the gene matches. The CDR3 has 15 amino acids. Looked up from germline, CDR1 is LNHDA and CDR2 is SQIVND (reference sequence). In DNA form, the CDR3 reads TGTGCCAGTAGTATTCAGGACAGGTCCAATCAGCCCCAGCATTTT. This translates into CASSIQDRSNQPQHF.

The V gene is TRBV7-6, the J gene TRBJ2-7; tentative D call: TRBD1 (8 bases). Trimming pared 5 bases from V and 1 base from J, leaving 21 bases between. Germline V lookup: CDR1 SGHVS, CDR2 FNYEAQ. The CDR3 contains 17 residues. This CDR3 reads CASSPGQGGDPSYEQYF. DNA of the CDR3: TGTGCCAGCAGCCCTGGACAGGGAGGGGACCCTTCCTACGAGCAGTACTTC.

CDR3 protein: CASSQRTGPHSPLHF. The CDR3, as DNA: TGTGCCAGCAGTCAAAGGACAGGGCCCCATTCACCCCTCCACTTT. The chain has TRBV27 and TRBJ1-6; TRBD1 aligns across 8 bases. Germline V gene sequence: CDR1 MNHEY, CDR2 SMNVEV (reference sequence). The CDR3 extends over 15 amino acids. The junction had 8 bases not matched to a gene; V was cut back by 5 bases and J by 8 bases.

The table lists this clone with a few counts. This chain links TRBV30 with TRBJ2-7, with a possible D match to TRBD2 (5 bases). The V gene lost 2 bases and the J gene lost 3 bases, with 8 bases spanning the gap. Germline V gene lookup returns CDR1 GTSNPN and CDR2 SVGIG (reference sequence). The CDR3 contains 12 residues. The CDR3 spells CAWSPTSYEQYF. DNA of the CDR3: TGTGCCTGGAGTCCCACTAGCTACGAGCAGTACTTC. Variable domain in full (rest from reference TRBV30 and TRBJ2-7): SQTIHQWPATLVQPVGSPLSLECTVEGTSNPNLYWYRQAAGRGLQLLFYSVGIGQISSEVPQNLSASRPQDRQFILSSKKLLLSDSGFYLCAWSPTSYEQYFGPGTRLTVT.